The 9 T cell receptor beta chains below come from one sample, sequenced in a study of identical twins. Each CDR3 protein is one row after TCRdb ran MiXCR on the 5' RACE reads. The sample lists about 530,000 distinct CDR3 sequences, approximately 20% occurring once. These data were likewise used in another study, on yellow fever vaccine responses in identical twins.

The specimen sequenced was CD4+ T cells sorted from blood. These receptors were collected from a woman aged 18-35 years in good health.

This clonotype was seen more than once but under ten times. The V gene is TRBV20-1, the J gene TRBJ1-5; D is ambiguous. The CDR3 consists of 13 residues. Germline loops: CDR1 DFQATT, CDR2 SNEGSKA (reference sequence). V shed 1 base and J shed 7 bases, with 11 bases lying between them. Here the CDR3 DNA reads TGCAGTGCTAGAGGGATCGGCGGGCAGCCCCAGCATTTT. This codes for CSARGIGGQPQHF.

The V gene is TRBV12-3 or TRBV12-4, the J gene TRBJ2-1; D perhaps matches TRBD1 (7 bases). The CDR3 consists of 14 residues. Between the trimmed V and J ends, which lost 8 bases and 0 bases, there was a span of 11 bases. CDR3 DNA: TGTGCCAGCTGGGGGGACAGCTCCTACAATGAGCAGTTCTTC. Residues: CASWGDSSYNEQFF.

The table lists this clonotype with a few counts. V and J are TRBV20-1 and TRBJ2-1, with 9 bases lining up with TRBD2. The CDR3 has 13 residues. Germline assignment: CDR1 DFQATT and CDR2 SNEGSKA (reference sequence). With V trimmed by 7 bases and J by 4 bases, 5 bases remained unmatched. Here the CDR3 DNA reads TGCAGTGTACGCGGGAGGGCTTACAATGAGCAGTTCTTC. It yields the protein CSVRGRAYNEQFF.

This chain joins TRBV6-1 and TRBJ1-2, with 11 bases that match TRBD1. From germline, CDR1 is MNHNS and CDR2 SASEGT. The CDR3 is 16 amino acids. J was trimmed by 5 bases and V by 3 bases; bases with no gene match: 8. The CDR3 bases are TGTGCCAGCAGTGAGCGGACAGGGGGCGCAGGATATGGCTACACCTTC. Translated, it gives CASSERTGGAGYGYTF.

This clonotype was seen a few times. This rearrangement joins TRBV4-2 to TRBJ2-2; possible D gene TRBD2, 5 bases. CDR1 and CDR2 from the germline V gene are LGHNA and YNFKEQ. Trimming cost V 6 bases and J 5 bases, with 13 bases left between them. The CDR3 is made up of 14 amino acids. The DNA of the CDR3 is TGTGCCAGCAGGTGGGGAGTTGGGACCGGGGAGCTGTTTTTT. It yields the protein CASRWGVGTGELFF.

This clonotype was observed a handful of times. The chain recombines TRBV6-2 or TRBV6-3 with TRBJ1-2; perhaps TRBD1 as D (5 bases). Germline V gives CDR1 MNHEY, CDR2 SVGEGT. The CDR3 is 15 residues long. Trimming removed 2 bases from V and 8 bases from J, with 18 bases in between. In DNA, the CDR3 is TGTGCCAGCAGTTACATTGTGGGGCGCACTGACGGCTACACCTTC. This translates into CASSYIVGRTDGYTF.

The chain uses TRBV18 and TRBJ2-3; 8 bases align to TRBD1. This CDR3 has 14 amino acids. In germline, CDR1 is KGHSH, CDR2 LQKENI. V shed 3 bases and J 2 bases; nucleotides not matched to a gene: 1. Here the CDR3 reads CASSPGQATDTQYF. DNA of the CDR3: TGTGCCAGCTCACCGGGACAGGCCACAGATACGCAGTATTTT.

This clonotype was observed a few times. The chain combines TRBV6-5 with TRBJ1-2, with D uncertain. V lost 0 bases and J lost 8, with 10 bases in between. Germline V gives CDR1 MNHEY, CDR2 SVGAGI. This CDR3 region has 13 residues. For the CDR3, the DNA is TGTGCCAGCAGTTACTCAGGGCAGTGGGGCTACACCTTC. This codes for CASSYSGQWGYTF.

There are a few counts of this clonotype. V usage is TRBV20-1 and J usage is TRBJ2-2, with D perhaps matching TRBD2 (6 bases). The CDR3 consists of 15 residues. V shed 2 bases and J shed 4 bases, with 14 bases lying between them. Germline lookup yields CDR1 DFQATT and CDR2 SNEGSKA (reference sequence). In nucleotides, the CDR3 is TGCAGTGCTAGATCCGGGGGAGGCGGCACCGGGGAGCTGTTTTTT. It encodes CSARSGGGGTGELFF.